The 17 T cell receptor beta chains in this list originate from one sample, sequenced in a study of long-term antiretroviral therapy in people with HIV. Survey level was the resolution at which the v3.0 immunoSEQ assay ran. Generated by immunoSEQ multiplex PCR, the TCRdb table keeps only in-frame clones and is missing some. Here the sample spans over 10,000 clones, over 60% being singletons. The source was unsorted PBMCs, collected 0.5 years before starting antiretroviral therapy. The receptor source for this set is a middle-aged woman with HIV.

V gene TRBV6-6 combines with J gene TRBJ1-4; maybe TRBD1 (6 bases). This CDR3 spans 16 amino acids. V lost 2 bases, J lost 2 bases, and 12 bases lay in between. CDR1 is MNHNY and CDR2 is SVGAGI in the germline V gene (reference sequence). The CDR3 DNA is TGTGCCAGCAGTTACGGGCAGGGGAGGACTAATGAAAAACTGTTTTTT. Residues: CASSYGQGRTNEKLFF.

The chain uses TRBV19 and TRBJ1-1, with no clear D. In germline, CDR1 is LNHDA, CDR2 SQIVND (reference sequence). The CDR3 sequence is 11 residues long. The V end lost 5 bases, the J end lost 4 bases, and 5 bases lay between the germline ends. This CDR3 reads CASSWGTEAFF. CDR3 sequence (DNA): TGTGCCAGTAGTTGGGGCACTGAAGCTTTCTTT.

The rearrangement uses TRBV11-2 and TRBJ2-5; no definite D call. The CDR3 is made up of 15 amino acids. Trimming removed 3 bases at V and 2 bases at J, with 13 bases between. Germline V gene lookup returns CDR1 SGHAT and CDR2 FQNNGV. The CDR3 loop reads CASSFSARPQETQYF. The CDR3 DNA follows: TGTGCCAGCAGCTTTTCGGCTAGGCCACAAGAGACCCAGTACTTC.

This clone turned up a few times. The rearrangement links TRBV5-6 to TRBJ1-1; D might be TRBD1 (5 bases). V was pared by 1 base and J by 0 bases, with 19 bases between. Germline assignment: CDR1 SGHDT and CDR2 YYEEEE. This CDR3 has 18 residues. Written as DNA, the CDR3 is TGTGCCAGCAGCTTGTATATGGGGTGGGACGGTGTGAACACTGAAGCTTTCTTT. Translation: CASSLYMGWDGVNTEAFF.

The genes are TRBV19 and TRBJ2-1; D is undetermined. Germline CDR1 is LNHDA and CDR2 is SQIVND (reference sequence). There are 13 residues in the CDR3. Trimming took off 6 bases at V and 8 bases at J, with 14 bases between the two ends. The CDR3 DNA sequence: TGTGCCAGTAGCGGCCGTTATTTGGATGAGCAGTTCTTC. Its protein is CASSGRYLDEQFF.

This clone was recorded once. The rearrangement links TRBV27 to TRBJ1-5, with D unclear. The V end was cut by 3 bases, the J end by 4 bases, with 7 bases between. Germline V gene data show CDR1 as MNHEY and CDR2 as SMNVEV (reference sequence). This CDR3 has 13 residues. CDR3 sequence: CASSFGPNQPQHF. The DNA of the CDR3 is TGTGCCAGCAGTTTTGGTCCGAATCAGCCCCAGCATTTT.

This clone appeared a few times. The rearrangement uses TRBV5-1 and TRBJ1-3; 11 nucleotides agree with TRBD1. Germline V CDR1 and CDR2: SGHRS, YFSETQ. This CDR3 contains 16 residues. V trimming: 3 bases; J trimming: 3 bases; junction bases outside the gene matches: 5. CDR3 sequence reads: CASSSGQGALGNTIYF. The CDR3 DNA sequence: TGCGCCAGCAGCTCCGGACAGGGGGCGCTTGGAAACACCATATATTTT. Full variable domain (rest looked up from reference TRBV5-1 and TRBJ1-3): KAGVTQTPRYLIKTRGQQVTLSCSPISGHRSVSWYQQTPGQGLQFLFEYFSETQRNKGNFPGRFSGRQFSNSRSEMNVSTLELGDSALYLCASSSGQGALGNTIYFGEGSWLTVV.

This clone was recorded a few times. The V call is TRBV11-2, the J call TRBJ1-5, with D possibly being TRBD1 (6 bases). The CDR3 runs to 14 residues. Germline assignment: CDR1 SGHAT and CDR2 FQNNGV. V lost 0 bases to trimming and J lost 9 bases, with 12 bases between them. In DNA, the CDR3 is TGTGCCAGCAGCTTAGATAGGGACAAAGGGCCCCAGCATTTT. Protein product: CASSLDRDKGPQHF.

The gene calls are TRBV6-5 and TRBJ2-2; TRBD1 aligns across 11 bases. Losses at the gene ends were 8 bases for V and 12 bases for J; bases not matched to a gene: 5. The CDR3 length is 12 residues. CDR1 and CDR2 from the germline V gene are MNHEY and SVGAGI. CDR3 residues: CASGQGAGKLFF. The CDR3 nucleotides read TGTGCCAGCGGACAGGGGGCAGGAAAGCTGTTTTTT.

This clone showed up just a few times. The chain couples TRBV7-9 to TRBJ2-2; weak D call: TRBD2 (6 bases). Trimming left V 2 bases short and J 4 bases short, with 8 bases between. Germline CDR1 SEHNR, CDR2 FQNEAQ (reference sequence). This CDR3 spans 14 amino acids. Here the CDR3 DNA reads TGTGCCAGCAGCTTATTGGGGGGCACCGGGGAGCTGTTTTTT. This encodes CASSLLGGTGELFF. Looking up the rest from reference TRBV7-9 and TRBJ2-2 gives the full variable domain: DTGVSQNPRHKITKRGQNVTFRCDPISEHNRLYWYRQTLGQGPEFLTYFQNEAQLEKSRLLSDRFSAERPKGSFSTLEIQRTEQGDSAMYLCASSLLGGTGELFFGEGSRLTVL.

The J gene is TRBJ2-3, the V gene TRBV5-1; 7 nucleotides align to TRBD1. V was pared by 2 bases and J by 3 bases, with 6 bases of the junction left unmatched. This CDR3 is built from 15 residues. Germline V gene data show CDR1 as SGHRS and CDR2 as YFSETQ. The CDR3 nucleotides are TGCGCCAGCAGCTTAGGCTCAGGGGGAACAGATACGCAGTATTTT. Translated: CASSLGSGGTDTQYF.

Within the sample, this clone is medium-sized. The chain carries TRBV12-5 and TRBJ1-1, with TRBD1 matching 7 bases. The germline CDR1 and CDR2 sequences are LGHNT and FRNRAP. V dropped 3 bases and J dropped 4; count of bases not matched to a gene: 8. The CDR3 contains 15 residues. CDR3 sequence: CASGFSTGKITEAFF. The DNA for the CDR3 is TGTGCTAGTGGTTTCTCGACAGGGAAGATCACTGAAGCTTTCTTT. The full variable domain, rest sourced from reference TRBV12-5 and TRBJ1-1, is DARVTQTPRHKVTEMGQEVTMRCQPILGHNTVFWYRQTMMQGLELLAYFRNRAPLDDSGMPKDRFSAEMPDATLATLKIQPSEPRDSAVYFCASGFSTGKITEAFFGQGTRLTVV.

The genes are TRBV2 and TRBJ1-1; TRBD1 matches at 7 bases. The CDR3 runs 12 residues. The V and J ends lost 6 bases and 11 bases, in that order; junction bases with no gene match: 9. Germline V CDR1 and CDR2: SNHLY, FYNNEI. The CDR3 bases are TGTGCCAGCAGGCCCGGGGGCAGGGGGGCTTTCTTT. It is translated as CASRPGGRGAFF.

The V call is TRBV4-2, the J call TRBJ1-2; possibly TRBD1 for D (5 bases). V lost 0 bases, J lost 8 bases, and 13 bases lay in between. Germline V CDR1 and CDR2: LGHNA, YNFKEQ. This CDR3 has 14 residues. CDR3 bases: TGTGCCAGCAGCCAAGATCGGGGGGTGGGAGGCTACACCTTC. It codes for CASSQDRGVGGYTF.

CDR3 in DNA: TGTGCCAGCAGTCCGGGACAGGGGTCCTATGGCTACACCTTC. It encodes CASSPGQGSYGYTF. The chain joins TRBV5-4 to TRBJ1-2, with 10 bases identical to TRBD1. The CDR3 length is 14 residues. The germline CDR1 and CDR2 sequences are SGHNT and YYREEE (reference sequence). J gave up 4 bases and V 5 bases, and 5 bases lay outside the gene matches.

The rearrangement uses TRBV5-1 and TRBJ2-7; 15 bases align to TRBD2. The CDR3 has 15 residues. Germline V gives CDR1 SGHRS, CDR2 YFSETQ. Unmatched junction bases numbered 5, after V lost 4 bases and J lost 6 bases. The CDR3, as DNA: TGCGCCAGCAGCCGGACTAGCGGGAGGGAGGGCGAGCAGTACTTC. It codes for CASSRTSGREGEQYF.

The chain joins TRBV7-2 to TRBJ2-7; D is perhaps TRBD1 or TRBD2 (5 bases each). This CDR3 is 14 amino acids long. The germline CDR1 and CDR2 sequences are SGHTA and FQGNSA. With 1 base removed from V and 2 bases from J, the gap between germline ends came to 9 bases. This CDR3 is CASSLVTGPYEQYF. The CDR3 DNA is TGTGCCAGCAGCTTAGTTACGGGGCCCTACGAGCAGTACTTC.